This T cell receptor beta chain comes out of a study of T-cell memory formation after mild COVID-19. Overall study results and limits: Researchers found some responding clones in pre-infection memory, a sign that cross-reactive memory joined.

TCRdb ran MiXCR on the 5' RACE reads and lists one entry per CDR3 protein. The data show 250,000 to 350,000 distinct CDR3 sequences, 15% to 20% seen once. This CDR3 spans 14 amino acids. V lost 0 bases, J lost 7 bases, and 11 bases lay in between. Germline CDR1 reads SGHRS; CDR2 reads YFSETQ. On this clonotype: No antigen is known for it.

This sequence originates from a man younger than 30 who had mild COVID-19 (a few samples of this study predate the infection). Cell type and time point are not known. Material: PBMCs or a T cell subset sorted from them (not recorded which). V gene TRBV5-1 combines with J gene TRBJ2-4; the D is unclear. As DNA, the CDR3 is TGCGCCAGCAGCTTGGGAAGGGAACGGAACATTCAGTACTTC. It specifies CASSLGRERNIQYF.